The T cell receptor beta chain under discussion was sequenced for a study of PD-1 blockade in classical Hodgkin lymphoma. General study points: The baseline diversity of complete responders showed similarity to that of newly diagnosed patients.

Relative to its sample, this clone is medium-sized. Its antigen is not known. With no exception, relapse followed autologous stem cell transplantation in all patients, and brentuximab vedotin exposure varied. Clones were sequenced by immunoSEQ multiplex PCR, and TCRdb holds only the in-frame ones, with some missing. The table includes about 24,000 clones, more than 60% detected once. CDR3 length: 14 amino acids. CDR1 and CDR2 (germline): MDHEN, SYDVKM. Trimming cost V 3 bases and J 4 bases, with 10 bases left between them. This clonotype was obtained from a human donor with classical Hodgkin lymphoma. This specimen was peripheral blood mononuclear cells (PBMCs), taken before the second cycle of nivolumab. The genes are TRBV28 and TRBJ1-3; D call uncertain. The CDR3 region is CASSFGPAGNTIYF. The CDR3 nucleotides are TGTGCCAGCAGTTTTGGACCCGCCGGAAACACCATATATTTT.